The 26 T cell receptor beta chains below were found in one sample sequenced in a study of control samples from healthy donors and cancer patients. The data were produced by immunoSEQ multiplex PCR, yet TCRdb's version contains in-frame clones alone and is incomplete. The sample includes some 130,000 clones, 91% of them seen just once. What was sequenced was blood. The receptors were sampled from a young man in good health.

The chain carries TRBV14 and TRBJ1-3; the match to TRBD1 covers 9 bases. The germline V gene has CDR1 SGHDN and CDR2 FVKESK. CDR3 length: 15 amino acids. The trim removed 4 bases at V and 4 bases at J, leaving 5 bases unmatched. The chain's CDR3 is CASSPQGAWGNTIYF. The CDR3 DNA reads as TGTGCCAGCAGCCCACAGGGGGCTTGGGGAAACACCATATATTTT.

J is TRBJ2-7 and V is TRBV11-2; D may be TRBD1 (6 bases). The germline gives CDR1 SGHAT, CDR2 FQNNGV. The CDR3 has 13 residues. V lost 0 bases, J lost 6 bases, and 9 bases lay in between. CDR3 nucleotides: TGTGCCAGCAGCTTAGACAGGGGCAGCGAGCAGTACTTC. It yields the protein CASSLDRGSEQYF.

V gene TRBV3-1 (or the pseudogene TRBV3-2) combines with J gene TRBJ1-1, with D perhaps TRBD1 (5 bases). Deletions cut 4 bases from V and 5 bases from J, with 17 bases between. Per the germline V gene, CDR1 is LGHDT and CDR2 is YNNKEL (reference sequence). CDR3 size: 15 residues. The CDR3 sequence is CASSPPAGRVTEAFF. The CDR3 nucleotides read TGTGCCAGCAGCCCGCCCGCAGGGCGGGTTACTGAAGCTTTCTTT.

The chain is built from TRBV2 and TRBJ1-1; 12 nucleotides agree with TRBD1. The V gene's germline CDR1 is SNHLY and CDR2 FYNNEI. This CDR3 is built from 12 residues. V lost 8 bases and J lost 7; bases outside the gene matches: 2. The CDR3 DNA follows: TGTGCCAGCCGGGACAGGGGGCTTGAAGCTTTCTTT. Amino acid sequence: CASRDRGLEAFF.

This clone has only one observation. J is TRBJ2-7 and V is TRBV25-1, with a weak D call TRBD2 (5 bases). Germline V gives CDR1 MGHDK, CDR2 SYGVNS. The CDR3 is 14 residues long. V gave up 2 bases and J gave up 3 bases, with 11 bases separating them. The CDR3 is CASSESGVGYEQYF. The DNA of the CDR3 is TGTGCCAGCAGTGAAAGCGGCGTCGGCTACGAGCAGTACTTC.

The chain uses TRBV7-9 and TRBJ2-1, with 12 bases identical to TRBD2. The CDR3 length is 16 residues. Losses at the gene ends were 4 bases for V and 4 bases for J; bases not matched to a gene: 5. The germline V gene has CDR1 SEHNR and CDR2 FQNEAQ (reference sequence). The CDR3 protein is CASSSWTSGEYNEQFF. The CDR3 region has the DNA TGTGCCAGCAGCTCCTGGACTAGCGGGGAGTACAATGAGCAGTTCTTC.

The chain carries TRBV12-3 or TRBV12-4 and TRBJ2-7; no clear D. The CDR3 is 12 residues long. V lost 1 base to trimming and J lost 6 bases, with 7 bases between them. DNA for the CDR3: TGTGCCAGCAGTTTAGGCAGGATCGAGCAGTACTTC. Encoded protein: CASSLGRIEQYF.

J is TRBJ2-3 and V is TRBV13, with 11 positions matching TRBD2. Germline CDR1 reads PRHDT; CDR2 reads FYEKMQ (reference sequence). The CDR3 extends over 16 amino acids. Trimming at V came to 1 base and at J to 2 bases, leaving 2 bases not matched to a gene. CDR3 region: CASSLASGGNTDTQYF. The CDR3 nucleotides read TGTGCCAGCAGCTTAGCTAGCGGGGGGAACACAGATACGCAGTATTTT.

This chain uses TRBV5-6 with TRBJ2-5, with a possible D match to TRBD1 (5 bases). V lost 4 bases and J 5 bases, leaving 15 bases between the germline ends. This CDR3 comprises 14 residues. Germline CDR1 and CDR2: SGHDT and YYEEEE. In DNA, the CDR3 is TGTGCCAGCAGCCTGACAGTGATGGGCGAGACCCAGTACTTC. Translating it yields CASSLTVMGETQYF. Using reference TRBV5-6 and TRBJ2-5 for the parts outside the CDR3, the full variable domain is DAGVTQSPTHLIKTRGQQVTLRCSPKSGHDTVSWYQQALGQGPQFIFQYYEEEERQRGNFPDRFSGHQFPNYSSELNVNALLLGDSALYLCASSLTVMGETQYFGPGTRLLVL.

The chain recombines TRBV4-1 with TRBJ2-5, with a possible D match to TRBD2 (5 bases). Trimming left V 3 bases short and J 5 bases short, with 13 bases between. This CDR3 is built from 14 residues. The germline V gene encodes CDR1 MGHRA and CDR2 YSYEKL. DNA of the CDR3: TGCGCCAGCAGCCAGTCGGTACCGGGGGAGACCCAGTACTTC. Its translation is CASSQSVPGETQYF.

This clone was seen a few times. The chain couples TRBV2 to TRBJ2-7; D gene unclear. CDR3 length equals 12 residues. In germline, CDR1 is SNHLY, CDR2 FYNNEI. Trimming took 8 bases from V and 0 from J, leaving 8 bases between them. CDR3 protein: CASALSSYEQYF. The CDR3 DNA reads TGTGCCAGCGCGCTCAGCTCCTACGAGCAGTACTTC. Drawing the rest from reference TRBV2 and TRBJ2-7, the complete variable domain is EPEVTQTPSHQVTQMGQEVILRCVPISNHLYFYWYRQILGQKVEFLVSFYNNEISEKSEIFDDQFSVERPDGSNFTLKIRSTKLEDSAMYFCASALSSYEQYFGPGTRLTVT.

The V gene is TRBV6-6, the J gene TRBJ1-4; D unclear. Trimming took off 4 bases at V and 7 bases at J, with 10 bases between the two ends. The CDR3 covers 13 residues. Germline CDR1 reads MNHNY; CDR2 reads SVGAGI (reference sequence). The CDR3 nucleotides are TGTGCCAGCAGTTTACAGCCCCCTGAAAAACTGTTTTTT. Its translation: CASSLQPPEKLFF.

The V and J genes are TRBV5-1 and TRBJ2-3, with 12 bases aligning to TRBD2. Trimming took 5 bases from V and 1 from J; bases not matched to a gene: 5. Germline CDR1 is SGHRS and CDR2 is YFSETQ. The CDR3 has 16 amino acids. The CDR3 spells CASSWRLAGGTDTQYF. Here the CDR3 DNA reads TGCGCCAGCAGTTGGCGACTAGCGGGGGGCACAGATACGCAGTATTTT.

The chain is built from TRBV12-5 and TRBJ2-5; no clear D gene. Germline assignment: CDR1 LGHNT and CDR2 FRNRAP. The length of the CDR3 is 13 residues. With 0 bases removed from V and 3 bases from J, the gap between germline ends came to 5 bases. The CDR3 sequence is CASGLVREETQYF. CDR3 coding DNA: TGTGCTAGTGGTTTGGTAAGGGAAGAGACCCAGTACTTC. The whole variable domain, filled in from reference TRBV12-5 and TRBJ2-5, reads DARVTQTPRHKVTEMGQEVTMRCQPILGHNTVFWYRQTMMQGLELLAYFRNRAPLDDSGMPKDRFSAEMPDATLATLKIQPSEPRDSAVYFCASGLVREETQYFGPGTRLLVL.

The chain is built from TRBV6-5 and TRBJ1-2, with D perhaps matching TRBD1 (5 bases). The V end lost 3 bases, the J end lost 4 bases, and 12 bases lay between the germline ends. Germline V gene data show CDR1 as MNHEY and CDR2 as SVGAGI. This CDR3 is 14 amino acids long. This chain's CDR3 is CASSYLGVSYGYTF. The CDR3 DNA reads as TGTGCCAGCAGTTATTTGGGGGTTAGCTATGGCTACACCTTC.

The genes are TRBV29-1 and TRBJ2-7, with D unclear. The CDR3 runs to 16 residues. Deletions cut 7 bases from V and 0 bases from J, with 22 bases between. From germline, CDR1 is SQVTM and CDR2 ANQGSEA. CDR3 sequence: CSALPWTTSGSYEQYF. The CDR3 nucleotides read TGCAGCGCCCTACCTTGGACCACCTCCGGCTCCTACGAGCAGTACTTC.

V gene TRBV5-1 combines with J gene TRBJ2-7; D unclear. CDR3 length equals 13 residues. CDR1 is SGHRS and CDR2 is YFSETQ in the germline V gene. Between the trimmed V and J ends, which lost 0 bases and 2 bases, there was a span of 6 bases. The CDR3 region has the DNA TGCGCCAGCAGCTTGGAGATTGCCTACGAGCAGTACTTC. It translates to CASSLEIAYEQYF.

J is TRBJ1-2 and V is TRBV6-6; TRBD1 matches 7 bases. Germline lookup yields CDR1 MNHNY and CDR2 SVGAGI (reference sequence). The V and J ends lost 6 bases and 6 bases, in that order; junction bases with no gene match: 7. There are 13 residues in the CDR3. The CDR3 is CASRPQGGNGYTF. CDR3 bases: TGTGCCAGCAGACCTCAGGGGGGAAATGGCTACACCTTC.

The chain carries TRBV7-3 and TRBJ2-1; the match to TRBD1 covers 9 bases. The CDR3 loop spans 18 amino acids. Germline lookup yields CDR1 SGHTA and CDR2 FQGTGA. Unmatched junction bases numbered 17, after V lost 3 bases and J lost 8 bases. The CDR3 coding sequence is TGTGCCAGCAGCTTTAGGAAACTCCGGGACAGGGACTGGGATGAGCAGTTCTTC. Residues: CASSFRKLRDRDWDEQFF.

The chain joins TRBV11-2 to TRBJ1-2, with D possibly being TRBD1 (6 bases). Germline values: CDR1 SGHAT, CDR2 FQNNGV. The CDR3 totals 13 residues. The ends were cut back, 1 base at V and 4 bases at J, with 7 bases in the middle. The CDR3, as DNA: TGTGCCAGCAGCTTAGCCAGGGGCTATGGCTACACCTTC. This gives the protein CASSLARGYGYTF.

This clone was seen once. J is TRBJ2-3 and V is TRBV29-1; 8 bases agree with TRBD2. The germline V gene has CDR1 SQVTM and CDR2 ANQGSEA. With V trimmed by 4 bases and J by 2 bases, 8 bases remained unmatched. The CDR3 has 15 amino acids. This CDR3 is CSVAGGGILTDTQYF. The DNA for the CDR3 is TGCAGCGTTGCTGGCGGGGGGATTCTCACAGATACGCAGTATTTT.

The chain links TRBV6-5 to TRBJ2-7; D is possibly TRBD1 (5 bases). Germline lookup yields CDR1 MNHEY and CDR2 SVGAGI. V lost 4 bases, J lost 1 base, and 11 bases lay in between. This CDR3 has 14 residues. The CDR3 DNA sequence: TGTGCCAGCAGTTTTTCCCGGACATCCTACGAGCAGTACTTC. As protein: CASSFSRTSYEQYF.

The V and J genes are TRBV6-5 and TRBJ1-3; possibly TRBD1 for D (5 bases). Trimming took 5 bases from V and 2 from J, leaving 13 bases between them. From germline, CDR1 is MNHEY and CDR2 SVGAGI. The CDR3 is 15 residues long. This chain's CDR3 is CASSQPWGAGNTIYF. CDR3 DNA sequence: TGTGCCAGCAGTCAACCCTGGGGGGCTGGAAACACCATATATTTT.

The V gene is TRBV21-1, the J gene TRBJ1-5. TRBV21-1 is reported as a pseudogene. This CDR3 has 16 residues. CDR3 protein: CASSKKEGREISPQHF. The CDR3 nucleotides are TGTGCCAGCAGCAAAAAAGAGGGACGGGAAATCAGCCCCCAGCATTTT.

The V call is TRBV7-9, the J call TRBJ2-3; the D is unclear. This CDR3 comprises 15 residues. V was clipped by 1 base and J by 0 bases, with 8 bases between them. Germline CDR1 and CDR2: SEHNR and FQNEAQ (reference sequence). This chain's CDR3 is CASSLVVASTDTQYF. The CDR3 DNA reads as TGTGCCAGCAGCTTAGTCGTAGCTAGCACAGATACGCAGTATTTT. Using reference TRBV7-9 and TRBJ2-3 for the parts outside the CDR3, the full variable domain is DTGVSQNPRHKITKRGQNVTFRCDPISEHNRLYWYRQTLGQGPEFLTYFQNEAQLEKSRLLSDRFSAERPKGSFSTLEIQRTEQGDSAMYLCASSLVVASTDTQYFGPGTRLTVL.

V gene TRBV5-4 combines with J gene TRBJ1-1, with D possibly TRBD1 on 5 matching bases. Trimming shortened V by 3 bases and J by 4 bases, and 13 bases separated the two germline ends. Germline V gene data show CDR1 as SGHNT and CDR2 as YYREEE (reference sequence). The CDR3 length is 14 residues. The CDR3 coding sequence is TGTGCCAGCAGCTCCTTCTCGGGGCCCACTGAAGCTTTCTTT. Translation gives CASSSFSGPTEAFF.